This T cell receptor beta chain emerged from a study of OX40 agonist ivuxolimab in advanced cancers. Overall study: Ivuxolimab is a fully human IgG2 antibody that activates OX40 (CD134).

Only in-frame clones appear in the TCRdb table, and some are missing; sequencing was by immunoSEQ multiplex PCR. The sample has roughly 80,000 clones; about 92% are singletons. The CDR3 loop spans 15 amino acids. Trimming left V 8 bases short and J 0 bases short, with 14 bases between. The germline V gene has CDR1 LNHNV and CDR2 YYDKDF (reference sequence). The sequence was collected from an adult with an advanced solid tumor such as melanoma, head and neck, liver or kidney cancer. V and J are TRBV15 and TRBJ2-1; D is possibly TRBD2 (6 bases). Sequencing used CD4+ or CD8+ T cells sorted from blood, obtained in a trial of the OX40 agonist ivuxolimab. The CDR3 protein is CATERLVGSYNEQFF. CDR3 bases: TGTGCCACCGAAAGACTAGTTGGCTCCTACAATGAGCAGTTCTTC.